These 13 T cell receptor beta chains originate from one sample sequenced in a study of OX40 agonist ivuxolimab in advanced cancers. Data came from immunoSEQ multiplex PCR; TCRdb stores just in-frame clones and leaves some out. Among about 58,000 clones listed, approximately 80% were seen once. Sequenced here: CD4+ or CD8+ T cells sorted from blood, sampled in a trial of the OX40 agonist ivuxolimab. These receptors originate from an adult with an advanced solid tumor such as melanoma, head and neck, liver or kidney cancer.

The genes are TRBV9 and TRBJ1-1; maybe TRBD1 (5 bases). CDR1 and CDR2 (germline): SGDLS, YYNGEE. With 0 bases removed from V and 2 bases from J, the gap between germline ends came to 14 bases. This CDR3 spans 16 amino acids. The CDR3 loop reads CASSVDIDQGNTEAFF. DNA for the CDR3: TGTGCCAGCAGCGTAGATATCGACCAGGGTAACACTGAAGCTTTCTTT.

This clone was seen just once. This chain links TRBV11-3 with TRBJ1-2, with TRBD1 matching over 9 bases. CDR3 length: 13 amino acids. Germline CDR1 reads SGHNT; CDR2 reads YENEEA. Trimming took 4 bases from V and 5 from J; bases not matched to a gene: 2. The chain's CDR3 is CASSSDRGYGYTF. In DNA form, the CDR3 reads TGTGCCAGCAGCTCCGACAGGGGGTATGGCTACACCTTC.

The chain recombines TRBV5-1 with TRBJ2-1; D not certain. Trimming shortened V by 0 bases and J by 10 bases, and 11 bases separated the two germline ends. The CDR3 is 13 amino acids. Germline CDR1 SGHRS, CDR2 YFSETQ. In nucleotides, the CDR3 is TGCGCCAGCAGCTTGGGAATAGGTGGCGAGCAGTTCTTC. Translating it yields CASSLGIGGEQFF.

This clone was seen a handful of times. The chain employs TRBV5-1 and TRBJ1-1; no clear D gene. The germline V gene encodes CDR1 SGHRS and CDR2 YFSETQ. CDR3 length: 14 residues. With 3 bases removed from V and 1 base from J, the gap between germline ends came to 10 bases. The CDR3 DNA reads as TGCGCCAGCAGCTCAGGCCCGGGGAACACTGAAGCTTTCTTT. Its translation: CASSSGPGNTEAFF. The complete variable domain, with remaining parts taken from reference TRBV5-1 and TRBJ1-1, reads KAGVTQTPRYLIKTRGQQVTLSCSPISGHRSVSWYQQTPGQGLQFLFEYFSETQRNKGNFPGRFSGRQFSNSRSEMNVSTLELGDSALYLCASSSGPGNTEAFFGQGTRLTVV.

J is TRBJ1-1 and V is TRBV11-1; D perhaps matches TRBD1 (5 bases). The CDR3 is 16 amino acids. V was shortened by 1 base and J by 5 bases, with 17 bases between the two germline ends. Germline lookup yields CDR1 SGHAT and CDR2 FQDESV (reference sequence). The DNA of the CDR3 is TGTGCCAGCAGCTTAGACTTCGGGGTAGCAGGGACTGAAGCTTTCTTT. Its protein is CASSLDFGVAGTEAFF.

The chain couples TRBV9 to TRBJ2-3, with 7 bases lining up with TRBD2. Germline assignment: CDR1 SGDLS and CDR2 YYNGEE. The CDR3 totals 15 residues. V was pared by 3 bases and J by 4 bases, with 8 bases of the junction left unmatched. The CDR3: CASSAKLARADTQYF. DNA for the CDR3: TGTGCCAGCAGCGCTAAACTAGCGCGCGCAGATACGCAGTATTTT.

CDR3 nucleotide sequence: TGCGCCAGCAGCTTGGACTCAAACACTGAAGCTTTCTTT. This codes for CASSLDSNTEAFF. The gene calls are TRBV5-1 and TRBJ1-1; D ambiguous. From germline, CDR1 is SGHRS and CDR2 YFSETQ. V lost 0 bases, J lost 2 bases, and 5 bases lay in between. The CDR3 has 13 residues.

This clone has more than one count but fewer than ten. This chain links TRBV9 with TRBJ1-1; tentative D call: TRBD1 (5 bases). The CDR3 spans 12 residues. The ends were cut back, 3 bases at V and 8 bases at J, with 11 bases in the middle. Germline CDR1 and CDR2: SGDLS and YYNGEE. The CDR3 reads CASSATGLEAFF. DNA of the CDR3: TGTGCCAGCAGCGCCACAGGTCTCGAAGCTTTCTTT.

The chain employs TRBV5-8 and TRBJ1-1; possibly TRBD1 for D (5 bases). This CDR3 has 13 residues. Germline CDR1 reads SGHTS; CDR2 reads YDEGEE. Trimming removed 4 bases from V and 1 base from J, with 8 bases in between. The CDR3 here is CASSPGQNTEAFF. CDR3 nucleotides: TGTGCCAGCAGCCCCGGACAGAACACTGAAGCTTTCTTT.

V usage is TRBV29-1 and J usage is TRBJ2-7, with D tentatively TRBD1 (5 bases). The germline V gene encodes CDR1 SQVTM and CDR2 ANQGSEA. Trimming stripped 4 bases from V and 4 bases from J, with 11 bases between. The length of the CDR3 is 12 residues. The CDR3 coding sequence is TGCAGCGTTGTAAAGGGGAAGTACGAGCAGTACTTC. Amino acid sequence: CSVVKGKYEQYF.

This clone was observed a few times. The chain couples TRBV4-1 to TRBJ2-1; D may be TRBD1 or TRBD2 (6 bases each). Trimming removed 4 bases at V and 4 bases at J, with 20 bases between. Germline-derived CDR1 and CDR2 are MGHRA and YSYEKL. The CDR3 extends over 17 amino acids. CDR3 bases: TGCGCCAGCAGCCCCCTTCTCGGAGGGGGGCTGTACAATGAGCAGTTCTTC. Its translation is CASSPLLGGGLYNEQFF.

The V gene is TRBV2, the J gene TRBJ2-6; 7 bases align to TRBD1. Germline assignment: CDR1 SNHLY and CDR2 FYNNEI. The CDR3 extends over 15 amino acids. The ends lost 6 bases at V and 4 bases at J; junction bases unmatched: 6. CDR3 loop: CASRETGVGANVLTF. The CDR3 coding sequence is TGTGCCAGCAGGGAAACAGGGGTAGGGGCCAACGTCCTGACTTTC. The full variable domain, completed using reference TRBV2 and TRBJ2-6, is EPEVTQTPSHQVTQMGQEVILRCVPISNHLYFYWYRQILGQKVEFLVSFYNNEISEKSEIFDDQFSVERPDGSNFTLKIRSTKLEDSAMYFCASRETGVGANVLTFGAGSRLTVL.

The V call is TRBV10-1, the J call TRBJ1-1; D is unclear. Germline-derived CDR1 and CDR2 are WNHNN and SYGVQD (reference sequence). The ends were cut back, 4 bases at V and 6 bases at J, with 12 bases in the middle. This CDR3 is built from 13 residues. This CDR3 is CASSGEFRAEAFF. Written as DNA, the CDR3 is TGCGCCAGCAGTGGTGAATTTCGCGCTGAAGCTTTCTTT.